The sequence of this T cell receptor (beta chain) was determined in a study of technical replicates of blood from a few donors. Germline loops: CDR1 SGDLS, CDR2 YYNGEE. CDR3 length equals 17 residues. Trimming at V came to 3 bases and at J to 0 bases, leaving 8 bases not matched to a gene. The method was immunoSEQ multiplex PCR; TCRdb's version includes in-frame clones alone and lacks a portion of them. The sample consists of tens of thousands of clones, 96% of them appearing once. This clone was seen a single time. The source of this sequence is a human donor in good health. The rearrangement links TRBV9 to TRBJ1-3; 8 nucleotides agree with TRBD1. The source material was T cells isolated from PBMCs. CDR3 DNA sequence: TGTGCCAGCAGCGCGGCCGGACAGGGAAGCTCTGGAAACACCATATATTTT. Protein sequence: CASSAAGQGSSGNTIYF. Full variable domain (remainder filled in from reference TRBV9 and TRBJ1-3): DSGVTQTPKHLITATGQRVTLRCSPRSGDLSVYWYQQSLDQGLQFLIQYYNGEERAKGNILERFSAQQFPDLHSELNLSSLELGDSALYFCASSAAGQGSSGNTIYFGEGSWLTVV.